These 25 T cell receptor beta chains share one sample of origin, sequenced in a study of tumor-infiltrating lymphocytes in primary liver carcinoma. The input was roughly 0.5 ug total RNA; TCR beta cDNA was made from it with a constant-region primer. Modified slightly, ARM-PCR produced TCR beta libraries over three nested multiplex PCR rounds. The study ran its first two PCR rounds for around 10 cycles each, using TRBV1-TRBV30 forward primers and a C-beta reverse primer. TCRdb analysed the multiplex PCR reads with MiXCR anew, one entry per CDR3 protein. The sample yields 55,000 to 70,000 distinct CDR3 sequences, around 64% seen once. Extraction of RNA together with DNA used about 17-31 mg of unsorted bulk tissue. Sequencing was done on a sample of liver tumor tissue from sampling region 2. Subset meaning: tumor region T2, inferior pole. The origin of the receptors is a man in his forties with primary liver carcinoma and hepatitis B virus infection.

As for this clonotype: One end of the junction fails to match germline, which may point to a read error. This chain connects TRBV7-8 to TRBJ1-5; possibly TRBD1 for D (7 bases). The J call could be wrong; TRBJ2-3 is a better fit for the DNA end. The CDR3 consists of 15 residues. The germline gives CDR1 SGHVS, CDR2 FQNEAQ. The CDR3 DNA reads TGTGCAAGCAGCTTAGAAGGGGGCGGGAATCAGCCCCAGTATTTT. The encoded protein is CASSLEGGGNQPQYF.

This clonotype has only a few counts. V usage is TRBV11-2 and J usage is TRBJ2-1; 12 nucleotides match TRBD2. J lost 1 base, V lost 3 bases, and 10 bases had no gene match. The CDR3 is 19 residues long. Germline CDR1 is SGHAT and CDR2 is FQNNGV. CDR3 sequence reads: CASSFWASGRGGSYNEQFF. The CDR3 DNA follows: TGTGCCAGCAGCTTTTGGGCTAGCGGGAGGGGGGGGTCCTACAATGAGCAGTTCTTC.

As to this clonotype: A junction boundary mismatches the germline segment, possibly from a read error. The J gene is TRBJ1-5, the V gene TRBV20-1, with D possibly matching TRBD1 (5 bases). The germline V gene has CDR1 DFQATT and CDR2 SNEGSKA (reference sequence). The CDR3 is 14 residues long. CDR3 nucleotides: TGCAGTGCTAGTGGGGTGTTACCAGGGCAGCCCCAGCAATTT. Translation: CSASGVLPGQPQQF.

The chain uses TRBV4-3 and TRBJ2-3; tentatively, D is TRBD2 (7 bases). Deletions cut 0 bases from V and 5 bases from J, with 27 bases between. There are 20 residues in the CDR3. Per the germline V gene, CDR1 is LGHNA and CDR2 is YSLEER. The CDR3 nucleotides are TGCGCCAGCAGCCAAGATCTTCCCTCATGGACTAGGGGGAGAGTAGATACGCAGTATTTT. It specifies CASSQDLPSWTRGRVDTQYF.

Points on this clonotype: A much larger clone sits a single nucleotide away, making a read error possible. Given the absence of the conserved phenylalanine or tryptophan at the CDR3 end, a read error is likely. The V gene is TRBV5-1, the J gene TRBJ2-6; D is unresolved. V lost 2 bases, J lost 10 bases, and 7 bases lay in between. Germline CDR1 and CDR2: SGHRS and YFSETQ. There are 12 residues in the CDR3. The CDR3 bases are TGCGCCAGCAGCTTTGCGTCAAACGTCCTGACTATC. This translates into CASSFASNVLTI.

Notes on this clonotype: The junction does not match germline at one end; this may be a read error. DNA of the CDR3: TGTGCCGGCAGTTACGGAGCAGAGACCCAGTACTTC. Translated: CAGSYGAETQYF. The rearrangement links TRBV6-5 to TRBJ2-5, with unresolved D. This CDR3 is 12 amino acids long. The germline V gene encodes CDR1 MNHEY and CDR2 SVGAGI.

With respect to this clonotype: Germline is not matched at one junction end, which may reflect a read error. The J gene is TRBJ2-1, the V gene TRBV11-1, with 9 bases lining up with TRBD2. The CDR3 consists of 18 residues. CDR1 is SGHAT, CDR2 FQDESV, per germline (reference sequence). This CDR3 is CATSLYRSAGGSYNEQFF. For the CDR3, the DNA is TGTGCCACCAGCTTATACCGCTCCGCGGGAGGGTCCTACAATGAACAGTTCTTC.

As to this clonotype: The germline gene is not matched at one end of the junction; a read error may be the cause. This chain connects TRBV5-5 to TRBJ2-1, with 8 bases matching TRBD1. The germline gives CDR1 SGHKS, CDR2 YYEKEE (reference sequence). CDR3 length: 15 amino acids. CDR3 nucleotides: TGTGCCAGCAGCTCCGGACAGGGTCTATACAATGTGCAGATCTTC. This translates into CASSSGQGLYNVQIF.

About this clonotype: The junction differs from germline at one of its ends, possibly a read error. This chain uses TRBV11-2 with TRBJ2-1; tentatively, D is TRBD2 (6 bases). CDR1 SGHAT and CDR2 FQNNGV come from the germline V gene. The CDR3 runs to 14 residues. The CDR3 region has the DNA TGTGCCAGCAACGGTCCGACTAGTCCTAATGAGCAGCTCTTC. This sequence encodes CASNGPTSPNEQLF.

This clonotype showed up many times. The rearrangement uses TRBV6-1 and TRBJ1-4, with D unresolved. This CDR3 is built from 15 residues. V gave up 7 bases and J gave up 5 bases, with 17 bases separating them. Germline assignment: CDR1 MNHNS and CDR2 SASEGT. The CDR3 DNA reads as TGTGCCAGCAACGCGTTCTTACTGCTAAATGAAAAACTGTTTTTT. Translation: CASNAFLLLNEKLFF.

The gene calls are TRBV6-5 and TRBJ2-5; 11 nucleotides align to TRBD2. CDR1 is MNHEY and CDR2 is SVGAGI in the germline V gene. The CDR3 runs to 19 residues. Trimming took 7 bases from V and 4 from J; bases not matched to a gene: 20. CDR3 DNA: TGTGCCAGCACACGGACGGGGTTGGTAGCGGGAGGGCCGTTAGAGACCCAGTACTTC. Protein sequence: CASTRTGLVAGGPLETQYF.

For this clonotype: A read error is possible here, since a much larger clone lies one base away. The chain carries TRBV6-2 or TRBV6-3 and TRBJ2-7; 7 bases align to TRBD2. V lost 2 bases, J lost 6 bases, and 4 bases stayed unmatched. From germline, CDR1 is MNHEY and CDR2 SVGEGT. The CDR3 has 13 residues. The CDR3 DNA is TGTGCCAGCAGTTACGGACTAGTAACCGAGCAGTACTTC. As protein: CASSYGLVTEQYF.

Comments on this clonotype: At one end the junction does not follow the germline gene, possibly because of a read error. V and J are TRBV29-1 and TRBJ2-7; D may be TRBD2 (5 bases). Germline CDR1 is SQVTM and CDR2 is ANQGSEA. This CDR3 region has 12 residues. Here the CDR3 DNA reads TGCAGCGTTGAATTTGCGACCTACGAGCGGTATTTC. Encoded protein: CSVEFATYERYF.

This clonotype was seen ten or more times. This chain connects TRBV4-3 to TRBJ2-5; 8 positions agree with TRBD2. The CDR3 runs 13 residues. Looked up from germline, CDR1 is LGHNA and CDR2 is YSLEER. The J segment lost 8 bases and the V segment lost 2 bases, leaving 4 bases of the junction unmatched. CDR3 sequence (DNA): TGCGCCAGCAGCCAATCCCGGGGGGGCACCCAGTACTTC. This translates into CASSQSRGGTQYF.

The count of this clonotype is one. CDR3 in DNA: TGCGCCGGCACCTTTGACATGGACCCGGGGGGAGGCTACGAGCAGTACTTC. It specifies CAGTFDMDPGGGYEQYF. The chain joins TRBV5-1 to TRBJ2-7; 7 bases are shared with TRBD2. CDR3 length equals 17 residues. V lost 10 bases to trimming and J lost 3 bases; unmatched junction nucleotides: 22. Germline CDR1 reads SGHRS; CDR2 reads YFSETQ. Drawing the rest from reference TRBV5-1 and TRBJ2-7, the complete variable domain is KAGVTQTPRYLIKTRGQQVTLSCSPISGHRSVSWYQQTPGQGLQFLFEYFSETQRNKGNFPGRFSGRQFSNSRSEMNVSTLELGDSALYLCAGTFDMDPGGGYEQYFGPGTRLTVT.

A note on this clonotype: The junction and the germline gene differ at one end; a read error may be behind it. The chain has TRBV12-3 or TRBV12-4 and TRBJ1-1, with no clear D. This CDR3 spans 14 amino acids. CDR3 loop: CACSTGTLNTEAFF. As DNA, the CDR3 is TGTGCCTGCAGCACCGGTACCTTGAACACTGAAGCTTTCTTT.

The V gene is TRBV6-2 or TRBV6-3, the J gene TRBJ2-2; D is uncertain. The germline gives CDR1 MNHEY, CDR2 SVGEGT. CDR3 length: 13 residues. Between the trimmed V and J ends, which lost 5 bases and 3 bases, there was a span of 7 bases. The CDR3 DNA follows: TGTGCCAGCAGTAAGTCGCACACCGGGGAGCTGTTTTTT. This sequence encodes CASSKSHTGELFF.

As for this clonotype: A read error may produce the germline difference seen at one junction end. The CDR3 sequence: CASSPSQGSYEEYF. CDR3 DNA sequence: TGTGCCAGCAGCCCCTCCCAGGGTTCCTACGAGGAGTACTTC. This chain connects TRBV11-1 to TRBJ2-7, with D possibly matching TRBD1 (5 bases). The V gene's germline CDR1 is SGHAT and CDR2 FQDESV (reference sequence). The CDR3 is 14 amino acids.

A word on this clonotype: One end of the junction fails to match germline, which may point to a read error. J is TRBJ2-7 and V is TRBV29-1; D tentatively fits TRBD1 or TRBD2 (6 bases each). Per the germline V gene, CDR1 is SQVTM and CDR2 is ANQGSEA. The CDR3 is 15 residues long. CDR3 residues: CSSRTMGGVIYEPYF. CDR3 DNA sequence: TGCAGCTCTAGGACGATGGGGGGCGTAATCTACGAGCCGTACTTC.

Worth noting for this clonotype: Compared with germline, one end of the junction differs, possibly owing to a read error. This chain uses TRBV6-6 with TRBJ2-2; TRBD2 agrees at 8 bases. Germline CDR1 and CDR2: MNHNY and SVGAGI (reference sequence). CDR3 length: 15 residues. The CDR3 DNA reads TGTGCCAACAGTCAAGCGGGAGCAGGCACCGGGGAGCTGTTTTTT. Encoded protein: CANSQAGAGTGELFF.

Notes on this clonotype: A read error may produce the germline difference seen at one junction end. V is TRBV11-1 and J is TRBJ1-1; D gene unclear. CDR1 and CDR2 from the germline V gene are SGHAT and FQDESV (reference sequence). The CDR3 has 14 residues. CDR3 nucleotides: TGTGCCAGCACCGGGATTGACTTGAACACTGAAGCCTTCTTT. It is translated as CASTGIDLNTEAFF.

Notes on this clonotype: Being one base from a much bigger clone, this may be a read error. No conserved phenylalanine or tryptophan is present at the end of the CDR3, so a read error is the likely explanation. The V and J genes are TRBV14 and TRBJ1-1, with 8 nucleotides matching TRBD1. This CDR3 is built from 13 residues. V was clipped by 1 base and J by 8 bases; unmatched bases: 3. The germline V gene encodes CDR1 SGHDN and CDR2 FVKESK. CDR3: CASSQGQGIEAFL. DNA of the CDR3: TGTGCCAGCAGCCAAGGACAGGGGATAGAAGCTTTCTTA.

V and J are TRBV7-9 and TRBJ2-1; possibly TRBD2 for D (5 bases). Trimming pared 5 bases from V and 0 bases from J, leaving 11 bases between. The germline CDR1 and CDR2 sequences are SEHNR and FQNEAQ (reference sequence). The CDR3 has 15 amino acids. This CDR3 is CASSPLVFSYNEQFF. CDR3 nucleotide sequence: TGTGCCAGCAGCCCACTAGTTTTCTCCTACAATGAGCAGTTCTTC.

To note about this clonotype: One end of the junction varies from germline; a read error may be responsible. The chain joins TRBV7-9 to TRBJ2-6; the D is unclear. The CDR3 extends over 15 amino acids. Germline V lookup: CDR1 SEHNR, CDR2 FQNEAQ (reference sequence). The CDR3 region is CSSSLAGSGANVLTF. In DNA form, the CDR3 reads TGTTCCAGCAGTTTAGCAGGCTCTGGGGCCAACGTCCTGACTTTC.

V is TRBV4-2 and J is TRBJ1-4; D gene ambiguous. The ends were cut back, 3 bases at V and 9 bases at J, with 11 bases in the middle. The CDR3 consists of 13 residues. Germline V gene lookup returns CDR1 LGHNA and CDR2 YNFKEQ. Written as DNA, the CDR3 is TGTGCCAGCAGCCAGCCCCATCGTCAAAAACTGTTTTTT. Its protein is CASSQPHRQKLFF.